Listed here are 25 T cell receptor beta chains from one sample, sequenced in a study of lymphopenia after photon versus proton radiotherapy. Assay: immunoSEQ multiplex PCR; the TCRdb copy retains only in-frame clones and omits some. The sample shows almost 25,000 clones, over 80% of them seen only once. Sequences were derived from peripheral blood, sampled from a patient treated with proton-based radiotherapy. The receptors here all came from an older woman with pancreatic cancer.

This clone was seen a handful of times. The chain combines TRBV7-9 with TRBJ1-2; D is ambiguous. The V gene's germline CDR1 is SEHNR and CDR2 FQNEAQ (reference sequence). The CDR3 has 14 amino acids. V lost 3 bases and J lost 0, with 8 bases in between. For the CDR3, the DNA is TGTGCCAGCAGCTTGGTTCAGGCTAACTATGGCTACACCTTC. This translates into CASSLVQANYGYTF.

V is TRBV5-1 and J is TRBJ2-7; D is possibly TRBD2 (6 bases). V was shortened by 5 bases and J by 0 bases, with 9 bases between the two germline ends. The germline V gene has CDR1 SGHRS and CDR2 YFSETQ. The CDR3 totals 13 residues. This CDR3 reads CASSSGSSYEQYF. The CDR3 DNA reads TGCGCCAGCAGTTCCGGGAGCTCCTACGAGCAGTACTTC.

The chain joins TRBV25-1 to TRBJ1-2, with TRBD1 as a possible D gene (5 bases). The CDR3 is 13 residues long. Germline assignment: CDR1 MGHDK and CDR2 SYGVNS. Deletions cut 5 bases from V and 4 bases from J, with 11 bases between. The CDR3 nucleotides read TGTGCCAGCAGTCCGACAGCCGGCTATGGCTACACCTTC. This sequence encodes CASSPTAGYGYTF.

The genes are TRBV28 and TRBJ1-5, with 9 bases fitting TRBD1. Looked up from germline, CDR1 is MDHEN and CDR2 is SYDVKM. The V gene end was trimmed by 5 bases and the J gene end by 2 bases; junction bases not matched to a gene: 4. The CDR3 spans 15 residues. CDR3 nucleotide sequence: TGTGCCAGCAGTCCGGGACAGGGCGGCAATCAGCCCCAGCATTTT. Its translation: CASSPGQGGNQPQHF.

This chain joins TRBV20-1 and TRBJ2-7; tentative D call: TRBD1 (6 bases). Between the trimmed V and J ends, which lost 5 bases and 4 bases, there was a span of 6 bases. This CDR3 has 10 amino acids. The germline V gene encodes CDR1 DFQATT and CDR2 SNEGSKA (reference sequence). Here the CDR3 DNA reads TGCAGTGCTGACAGGTACGAGCAGTACTTC. Its translation is CSADRYEQYF.

The chain couples TRBV6-5 to TRBJ2-5; D unresolved. Germline V gene sequence: CDR1 MNHEY, CDR2 SVGAGI. Trimming pared 0 bases from V and 2 bases from J, leaving 7 bases between. The CDR3 covers 14 residues. The CDR3 is CASSYSMSQETQYF. CDR3 sequence (DNA): TGTGCCAGCAGTTACTCGATGTCTCAAGAGACCCAGTACTTC.

In its sample, this clone was seen a few times. The chain joins TRBV19 to TRBJ1-5; no firm D call. The V end lost 6 bases, the J end lost 5 bases, and 8 bases lay between the germline ends. CDR1 and CDR2 (germline): LNHDA, SQIVND (reference sequence). The length of the CDR3 is 12 residues. The CDR3 sequence: CASSVVDQPQHF. CDR3 nucleotides: TGTGCCAGTAGCGTAGTGGATCAGCCCCAGCATTTT.

The chain has TRBV4-1 and TRBJ2-7; TRBD1 matches at 12 bases. The CDR3 consists of 17 residues. V shed 1 base and J 2 bases; nucleotides not matched to a gene: 6. The V gene's germline CDR1 is MGHRA and CDR2 YSYEKL. DNA for the CDR3: TGCGCCAGCAGCCAAGTCGGGACAGGGGGCTCCCCCTACGAGCAGTACTTC. Amino acid sequence: CASSQVGTGGSPYEQYF.

The rearrangement links TRBV10-2 to TRBJ1-2; D perhaps matches TRBD1 (5 bases). V was pared by 5 bases and J by 5 bases, with 18 bases between. Germline V gene lookup returns CDR1 WSHSY and CDR2 SAAADI. The CDR3 covers 15 residues. The CDR3 DNA is TGCGCCAGCAGTCCCGATAACAAAGGGGCTTATGGCTACACCTTC. This gives the protein CASSPDNKGAYGYTF.

The rearrangement joins TRBV28 to TRBJ1-6, with D perhaps matching TRBD1 (5 bases). Germline V CDR1 and CDR2: MDHEN, SYDVKM. The ends were cut back, 2 bases at V and 10 bases at J, with 6 bases in the middle. This CDR3 has 12 amino acids. The CDR3 DNA sequence: TGTGCCAGCAGTTTAGGGGGGTCACCCCTCCACTTT. Protein sequence: CASSLGGSPLHF.

The chain employs TRBV29-1 and TRBJ2-4; 10 bases line up with TRBD1. J gave up 3 bases and V 4 bases, and 12 bases lay outside the gene matches. Germline assignment: CDR1 SQVTM and CDR2 ANQGSEA. The CDR3 has 17 amino acids. This CDR3 is CSVGEYGQGVIKNIQYF. DNA for the CDR3: TGCAGCGTTGGAGAGTATGGACAGGGGGTTATCAAAAACATTCAGTACTTC.

The CDR3 loop is CASSITSGRALRQWEQFF. Here the CDR3 DNA reads TGTGCCAGTAGTATAACTAGCGGGAGGGCCCTGCGACAATGGGAGCAGTTCTTC. This chain links TRBV19 with TRBJ2-1; 13 bases match TRBD2. Trimming cost V 2 bases and J 10 bases; bases outside gene matches: 14. The germline V gene has CDR1 LNHDA and CDR2 SQIVND (reference sequence). The CDR3 length is 18 residues.

This chain connects TRBV30 to TRBJ2-1, with 11 bases matching TRBD2. This CDR3 spans 14 amino acids. Germline V gene sequence: CDR1 GTSNPN, CDR2 SVGIG (reference sequence). Losses at the gene ends were 3 bases for V and 12 bases for J; bases not matched to a gene: 10. The CDR3 here is CAWRNLAGGRGQFF. CDR3 DNA sequence: TGTGCCTGGAGAAACCTAGCGGGGGGCCGGGGGCAGTTCTTC.

The gene calls are TRBV28 and TRBJ1-1; 8 bases are shared with TRBD1. CDR3 length: 15 residues. Losses at the gene ends were 6 bases for V and 5 bases for J; bases not matched to a gene: 11. The germline V gene encodes CDR1 MDHEN and CDR2 SYDVKM. Here the CDR3 DNA reads TGTGCCAGCAGGTCAGGGGGCATCGGAGAAACTGAAGCTTTCTTT. It is translated as CASRSGGIGETEAFF.

The V gene is TRBV14, the J gene TRBJ1-1; no definite D call. Trimming pared 1 base from V and 8 bases from J, leaving 17 bases between. CDR1 and CDR2 (germline): SGHDN, FVKESK. This CDR3 has 15 amino acids. This CDR3 reads CASSQVLTGGEEAFF. The CDR3 DNA reads as TGTGCCAGCAGCCAAGTCCTGACCGGCGGGGAGGAAGCTTTCTTT.

The V gene is TRBV30, the J gene TRBJ1-4; perhaps TRBD1 as D (5 bases). Trimming cost V 7 bases and J 4 bases, with 13 bases left between them. This CDR3 comprises 13 residues. Germline-derived CDR1 and CDR2 are GTSNPN and SVGIG (reference sequence). The CDR3 sequence is CAFSGSINEKLFF. CDR3 coding DNA: TGTGCCTTTTCAGGGTCTATTAATGAAAAACTGTTTTTT.

This clone was counted between two and nine times. The chain combines TRBV5-1 with TRBJ1-6, with D possibly TRBD1 on 6 matching bases. The germline gives CDR1 SGHRS, CDR2 YFSETQ. The CDR3 is 15 residues long. V lost 3 bases and J 3 bases, leaving 10 bases between the germline ends. The CDR3 bases are TGCGCCAGCAGCTCCCGACAGGTCTATAATTCACCCCTCCACTTT. Protein sequence: CASSSRQVYNSPLHF.

The chain combines TRBV4-2 with TRBJ2-1; TRBD2 is a possible D gene (6 bases). This CDR3 contains 17 residues. The germline V gene has CDR1 LGHNA and CDR2 YNFKEQ. V lost 0 bases and J 0 bases, leaving 12 bases between the germline ends. CDR3 bases: TGTGCCAGCAGCCAAGAGTTAGCGGTCCGCTCCTACAATGAGCAGTTCTTC. It is translated as CASSQELAVRSYNEQFF.

This chain uses TRBV7-3 with TRBJ1-4; TRBD1 is a possible D gene (5 bases). Trimming pared 0 bases from V and 7 bases from J, leaving 12 bases between. CDR3 length equals 15 residues. The germline V gene encodes CDR1 SGHTA and CDR2 FQGTGA. CDR3 DNA sequence: TGTGCCAGCAGCTTAACGGGGAGGGGCGGTGAAAAACTGTTTTTT. It encodes CASSLTGRGGEKLFF.

V gene TRBV19 combines with J gene TRBJ2-7; D remains ambiguous. Per germline, CDR1 LNHDA and CDR2 SQIVND (reference sequence). The CDR3 spans 12 residues. Between the trimmed V and J ends, which lost 3 bases and 6 bases, there was a span of 9 bases. The CDR3 DNA sequence: TGTGCCAGTAGTATTTCCCCATCCGAGCAGTACTTC. Its protein product is CASSISPSEQYF.

The J gene is TRBJ2-2, the V gene TRBV7-2; 7 bases match TRBD1. In germline, CDR1 is SGHTA, CDR2 FQGNSA. The CDR3 is 16 amino acids. With V trimmed by 3 bases and J by 5 bases, 9 bases remained unmatched. The CDR3 DNA sequence: TGTGCCAGCAGCTTGGGTACTACAGGGGAGACCGGGGAGCTGTTTTTT. It specifies CASSLGTTGETGELFF.

The J gene is TRBJ2-3, the V gene TRBV4-3; 9 nucleotides line up with TRBD2. Per germline, CDR1 LGHNA and CDR2 YSLEER. CDR3 size: 16 residues. Germline trimming cut 3 bases from V and 2 bases from J; bases unmatched to any gene: 6. This CDR3 reads CASSHRSGSTTDTQYF. The CDR3 DNA is TGCGCCAGCAGCCATCGTAGCGGGAGCACCACAGATACGCAGTATTTT.

V and J are TRBV4-2 and TRBJ2-5; D gene ambiguous. Per the germline V gene, CDR1 is LGHNA and CDR2 is YNFKEQ. CDR3 length equals 13 residues. With 1 base removed from V and 5 bases from J, the gap between germline ends came to 8 bases. The DNA of the CDR3 is TGTGCCAGCAGCCAAGGTACCTCGGAGACCCAGTACTTC. Translation: CASSQGTSETQYF.

This chain connects TRBV6-6 to TRBJ2-7; the D gene is possibly TRBD1 (5 bases). CDR1 is MNHNY, CDR2 SVGAGI, per germline (reference sequence). CDR3 length equals 13 residues. V was pared by 7 bases and J by 0 bases, with 10 bases between. DNA for the CDR3: TGTGCCAGCACCAGGGCAAACTCCTACGAGCAGTACTTC. Its protein is CASTRANSYEQYF.

This chain links TRBV7-9 with TRBJ2-5, with TRBD1 identical over 8 bases. The V and J ends lost 5 bases and 4 bases, in that order; junction bases with no gene match: 6. CDR3 length: 14 amino acids. CDR1 SEHNR and CDR2 FQNEAQ come from the germline V gene (reference sequence). In DNA form, the CDR3 reads TGTGCCAGCAGCCGGGGACAGGTTGGAGAGACCCAGTACTTC. It specifies CASSRGQVGETQYF.